These 27 T cell receptor beta chains originate from one sample sequenced in a study of blood T cell repertoires in COVID-19. Libraries were prepared by immunoSEQ multiplex PCR; TCRdb keeps only in-frame clonotypes and omits some of them. This sample carries 150,000 to 200,000 clones, 80% to 90% of them seen once, and the ten largest clones take 2% to 2.5%. Input material: PBMCs or T cells enriched from blood (not recorded which). The receptors stem from a middle-aged woman with acute COVID-19.

The chain is built from TRBV30 and TRBJ2-1; D is uncertain. The V gene's germline CDR1 is GTSNPN and CDR2 SVGIG (reference sequence). V lost 2 bases and J lost 0, with 5 bases in between. The CDR3 covers 13 residues. The CDR3 bases are TGTGCCTGGAGTTTAGCCTCCTACAATGAGCAGTTCTTC. Its protein is CAWSLASYNEQFF.

The CDR3, as DNA: TGTGCCAGCAGCACCCGGGGTAGCGGGGGGGCAGAGACCCAGTACTTC. Translating gives CASSTRGSGGAETQYF. J is TRBJ2-5 and V is TRBV9; 11 bases are shared with TRBD2. J was trimmed by 4 bases and V by 4 bases; bases with no gene match: 9. Germline CDR1 reads SGDLS; CDR2 reads YYNGEE. CDR3 length: 16 amino acids.

The DNA for the CDR3 is TGCAGTGCTAGTGGGTCACCCCTAGCGGGAGTTATTGGCGAGCAGTACTTC. Amino acid sequence: CSASGSPLAGVIGEQYF. V gene TRBV20-1 combines with J gene TRBJ2-7, with 10 bases aligning to TRBD2. Looked up from germline, CDR1 is DFQATT and CDR2 is SNEGSKA (reference sequence). The CDR3 is 17 residues long. The J segment lost 6 bases and the V segment lost 3 bases, leaving 17 bases of the junction unmatched.

The chain uses TRBV11-2 and TRBJ2-1, with 11 bases identical to TRBD1. J lost 0 bases, V lost 3 bases, and 4 bases had no gene match. Germline V gene data show CDR1 as SGHAT and CDR2 as FQNNGV. The CDR3 has 17 residues. The CDR3: CASSFGQGALSYNEQFF. The CDR3 DNA reads as TGTGCCAGCAGCTTCGGACAGGGGGCCCTCTCCTACAATGAGCAGTTCTTC. The full variable domain, completed using reference TRBV11-2 and TRBJ2-1, is EAGVAQSPRYKIIEKRQSVAFWCNPISGHATLYWYQQILGQGPKLLIQFQNNGVVDDSQLPKDRFSAERLKGVDSTLKIQPAKLEDSAVYLCASSFGQGALSYNEQFFGPGTRLTVL.

The chain recombines TRBV7-9 with TRBJ2-2, with TRBD1 matching over 7 bases. V lost 5 bases, J lost 5 bases, and 11 bases stayed unmatched. CDR3 length: 16 residues. Per germline, CDR1 SEHNR and CDR2 FQNEAQ (reference sequence). The CDR3 spells CASSPETGYRTGELFF. The DNA for the CDR3 is TGTGCCAGCAGCCCGGAGACAGGGTATAGAACCGGGGAGCTGTTTTTT.

This clone was recorded only once. The sample has other DNA sequences that encode this CDR3 too. The rearrangement uses TRBV2 and TRBJ2-7, with 10 bases lining up with TRBD2. Germline V gene data show CDR1 as SNHLY and CDR2 as FYNNEI. V was clipped by 3 bases and J by 0 bases; unmatched bases: 2. CDR3 length: 15 amino acids. The CDR3 protein is CASSELAGGSYEQYF. In nucleotides, the CDR3 is TGTGCCAGCAGTGAGTTAGCGGGGGGCTCCTACGAGCAGTACTTC.

The chain combines TRBV18 with TRBJ2-7; D call uncertain. The germline V gene encodes CDR1 KGHSH and CDR2 LQKENI. Trimming took off 3 bases at V and 6 bases at J, with 12 bases between the two ends. The CDR3 extends over 13 amino acids. The CDR3 DNA sequence: TGTGCCAGCTCACCCCTCCGTTACTCCGAGCAGTACTTC. Protein: CASSPLRYSEQYF.

A single count supports this clone. The chain recombines TRBV14 with TRBJ1-1, with 7 bases identical to TRBD1. This CDR3 comprises 16 residues. Germline CDR1 SGHDN, CDR2 FVKESK. V gave up 4 bases and J gave up 3 bases; unmatched junction bases: 11. CDR3 DNA: TGTGCCAGCAGCCTGAGAACAGGGGCGAGGCACACTGAAGCTTTCTTT. Its protein product is CASSLRTGARHTEAFF.

This chain uses TRBV10-3 with TRBJ2-7; D is unresolved. Trimming left V 1 base short and J 3 bases short, with 10 bases between. The CDR3 spans 14 residues. Germline values: CDR1 ENHRY, CDR2 SYGVKD. DNA of the CDR3: TGTGCCATCAGTGAGTTAGGAGCAATCTACGAGCAGTACTTC. It translates to CAISELGAIYEQYF.

The CDR3: CASSSGQGAPYEQYF. CDR3 nucleotides: TGCGCCAGCAGCTCCGGACAGGGGGCTCCCTACGAGCAGTACTTC. The rearrangement links TRBV5-1 to TRBJ2-7, with 11 bases aligning to TRBD1. V shed 3 bases, J shed 2 bases, and the junction held 4 bases outside the gene matches. Germline CDR1 reads SGHRS; CDR2 reads YFSETQ. The CDR3 runs 15 residues.

The chain is built from TRBV19 and TRBJ1-5, with TRBD1 matching over 8 bases. The ends lost 4 bases at V and 6 bases at J; junction bases unmatched: 8. CDR3 length: 15 residues. CDR1 is LNHDA, CDR2 SQIVND, per germline (reference sequence). CDR3: CASSSETGDSQPQHF. DNA for the CDR3: TGTGCCAGTAGTAGTGAGACAGGGGACTCTCAGCCCCAGCATTTT.

This chain's CDR3 is CASTALPGNTQYF. In DNA form, the CDR3 reads TGTGCCAGCACAGCCCTACCGGGGAATACGCAGTATTTT. This rearrangement joins TRBV27 to TRBJ2-3; maybe TRBD2 (5 bases). This CDR3 spans 13 amino acids. Germline loops: CDR1 MNHEY, CDR2 SMNVEV (reference sequence). V lost 7 bases and J 7 bases, leaving 15 bases between the germline ends.

V and J are TRBV4-2 and TRBJ1-3; TRBD1 is a possible D gene (6 bases). The CDR3 runs 16 residues. Trimming shortened V by 3 bases and J by 4 bases, and 16 bases separated the two germline ends. Germline V gives CDR1 LGHNA, CDR2 YNFKEQ. The CDR3 protein is CASSQVGATRGNTIYF. The CDR3 DNA sequence: TGTGCCAGCAGCCAGGTGGGGGCCACGAGGGGAAACACCATATATTTT.

This chain joins TRBV7-2 and TRBJ2-7, with TRBD2 matching 11 bases. The CDR3 has 17 amino acids. V gave up 1 base and J gave up 2 bases; unmatched junction bases: 7. Germline values: CDR1 SGHTA, CDR2 FQGNSA. This CDR3 reads CASSLGSGRGLPYEQYF. CDR3 DNA: TGTGCCAGCAGCTTAGGTAGCGGGAGGGGCCTCCCCTACGAGCAGTACTTC.

This chain connects TRBV19 to TRBJ1-5; TRBD1 is a possible D gene (5 bases). The V gene lost 4 bases and the J gene lost 1 base, with 14 bases spanning the gap. This CDR3 is built from 16 residues. CDR1 and CDR2 (germline): LNHDA, SQIVND (reference sequence). CDR3 DNA: TGTGCCAGTAGTAGAGCGGGGGTAAAAAGCAATCAGCCCCAGCATTTT. It is translated as CASSRAGVKSNQPQHF.

This clone showed up just a few times. The rearrangement links TRBV11-3 to TRBJ2-7; 7 bases are shared with TRBD2. V lost 5 bases, J lost 0 bases, and 4 bases stayed unmatched. Germline values: CDR1 SGHNT, CDR2 YENEEA. This CDR3 has 14 residues. This CDR3 reads CASSPAGSSYEQYF. The DNA for the CDR3 is TGTGCCAGCAGCCCAGCGGGAAGCTCCTACGAGCAGTACTTC.

This clone was recorded a few times. The rearrangement uses TRBV21-1 and TRBJ1-2; no DNA check was done on the table's D call, TRBD1. TRBV21-1 is given as a pseudogene. This CDR3 contains 16 residues. The CDR3 is CASSKDPDRCRYGYTF. CDR3 sequence (DNA): TGTGCCAGCAGCAAAGACCCCGACAGGTGTCGCTATGGCTACACCTTC.

The rearrangement uses TRBV11-2 and TRBJ2-7, with 12 bases matching TRBD1. CDR1 SGHAT and CDR2 FQNNGV come from the germline V gene. This CDR3 comprises 17 residues. Germline trimming cut 5 bases from V and 7 bases from J; bases unmatched to any gene: 15. CDR3 residues: CASSLYVPGQGANEQYF. CDR3 nucleotides: TGTGCCAGCAGCCTCTACGTCCCGGGACAGGGGGCGAATGAGCAGTACTTC. Together with reference TRBV11-2 and TRBJ2-7, the CDR3 gives the full variable domain: EAGVAQSPRYKIIEKRQSVAFWCNPISGHATLYWYQQILGQGPKLLIQFQNNGVVDDSQLPKDRFSAERLKGVDSTLKIQPAKLEDSAVYLCASSLYVPGQGANEQYFGPGTRLTVT.

The genes are TRBV4-1 and TRBJ1-5; D is unresolved. V dropped 1 base and J dropped 2 bases, with 9 bases sitting between them. The CDR3 runs to 15 residues. Germline V gene sequence: CDR1 MGHRA, CDR2 YSYEKL. CDR3 nucleotide sequence: TGCGCCAGCAGCCAAGTTTCTATCGGCAATCAGCCCCAGCATTTT. It specifies CASSQVSIGNQPQHF.

J is TRBJ1-5 and V is TRBV9, with 8 bases matching TRBD1. The V segment lost 4 bases and the J segment 3 bases; nucleotides outside the gene matches: 6. Germline assignment: CDR1 SGDLS and CDR2 YYNGEE. This CDR3 has 15 amino acids. Here the CDR3 DNA reads TGTGCCAGCAGCCGAGGACAGGGCATCAATCAGCCCCAGCATTTT. It yields the protein CASSRGQGINQPQHF.

Written as DNA, the CDR3 is TGTGCCAGCAGCCGACTAGCGGGAGGGCCGGGCGGGGAGCTGTTTTTT. It specifies CASSRLAGGPGGELFF. This sequence joins TRBV5-6 and TRBJ2-2; TRBD2 matches at 14 bases. Germline lookup yields CDR1 SGHDT and CDR2 YYEEEE. Trimming at V came to 4 bases and at J to 7 bases, leaving 6 bases not matched to a gene. This CDR3 region has 16 residues.

On this clone itself: The same CDR3 is also encoded by other DNA sequences in this sample. The rearrangement joins TRBV10-3 to TRBJ2-7; tentative D call: TRBD2 (5 bases). CDR1 and CDR2 from the germline V gene are ENHRY and SYGVKD. V lost 4 bases to trimming and J lost 5 bases, with 12 bases between them. This CDR3 is built from 13 residues. This chain's CDR3 is CAISGLIGDEQYF. The CDR3 nucleotides read TGTGCCATCAGTGGACTAATCGGGGACGAGCAGTACTTC.

V is TRBV7-2 and J is TRBJ2-3; weak D call: TRBD2 (6 bases). Trimming shortened V by 1 base and J by 2 bases, and 13 bases separated the two germline ends. The germline V gene has CDR1 SGHTA and CDR2 FQGNSA. CDR3 length equals 16 residues. CDR3 DNA: TGTGCCAGCAGCTTAGAGACCGGGGGTACCACAGATACGCAGTATTTT. This codes for CASSLETGGTTDTQYF.

The table lists this clone with a few counts. The CDR3 DNA is TGTGCCAGCAGGCTGGACAGTAATCAGCCCCAGCATTTT. This sequence encodes CASRLDSNQPQHF. This chain joins TRBV7-2 and TRBJ1-5; D is perhaps TRBD1 (6 bases). The CDR3 has 13 amino acids. Trimming took 6 bases from V and 4 from J, leaving 10 bases between them. Germline CDR1 reads SGHTA; CDR2 reads FQGNSA.

The DNA for the CDR3 is TGTGCCATCAGTGACAGGGGGAATGAGCAGTTCTTC. It yields the protein CAISDRGNEQFF. J is TRBJ2-1 and V is TRBV10-3, with TRBD1 matching over 7 bases. This CDR3 spans 12 amino acids. V shed 3 bases and J 7 bases; nucleotides not matched to a gene: 0. Per the germline V gene, CDR1 is ENHRY and CDR2 is SYGVKD.

The chain has TRBV21-1 and TRBJ1-5. TRBV21-1 is an annotated pseudogene. There are 11 residues in the CDR3. The CDR3 reads CASNRNQPQHF. CDR3 DNA sequence: TGTGCCAGCAACCGGAATCAGCCCCAGCATTTT.

The chain links TRBV19 to TRBJ2-1; TRBD2 agrees at 8 bases. This CDR3 comprises 14 residues. Looked up from germline, CDR1 is LNHDA and CDR2 is SQIVND (reference sequence). V lost 0 bases and J lost 9; bases outside the gene matches: 4. The DNA of the CDR3 is TGTGCCAGTAGTATAGATCGGGGGGGCGGTGAGCAGTTCTTC. Encoded protein: CASSIDRGGGEQFF. Based on the CDR3 plus reference TRBV19 and TRBJ2-1, the full variable domain is DGGITQSPKYLFRKEGQNVTLSCEQNLNHDAMYWYRQDPGQGLRLIYYSQIVNDFQKGDIAEGYSVSREKKESFPLTVTSAQKNPTAFYLCASSIDRGGGEQFFGPGTRLTVL.